Listed below are T cell receptor beta chains from one sample, sequenced in a study of HIV-infected children after antiretroviral therapy interruption. MiXCR was run by TCRdb on the 3' RACE reads, yielding one entry per CDR3 protein. The sample yields around 47,000 distinct CDR3 sequences, around 4.7% seen once. Sequencing was performed on CD45RA+ CD4+ T cells from PBMCs, pooled from several time points, taken from a donor given antiretroviral therapy, either interrupted or continuous. These receptors all come from a pool of human donors with HIV. Each CDR3 is given with its conserved first and last residue. A D gene is named only where the DNA matches it firmly. Clone size is stated in some rows and not others, as once, few, many or a class when expanded.

size | V | D | CDR3
many | TRBV23-1 | NA | CASSWYGMGLTEAFF
few | TRBV5-1 | TRBD2 | CASSLSGGLADTQYF
NA | TRBV11-3 | NA | CASSFMGAFSPFF
NA | TRBV27 | NA | CASSPLTYTAKDEQYF
many | TRBV12-3/TRBV12-4 | TRBD1 | CASSWGQSNQPQHF
many | TRBV9 | TRBD2 | CASSGGLAGGVTDTQYF
NA | TRBV15 | NA | CATSLGGNEKLFF
many | TRBV15 | TRBD1 | CATSRAGTGMIYGYTF
many | TRBV20-1 | NA | CSATTGNTIYF
few | TRBV5-1 | NA | CASTADGRVTSGNTIYF
many | TRBV11-2 | TRBD1 | CASSVGTGSYEQYF
NA | TRBV2 | NA | CASSARGALGSSPLHF
NA | TRBV6-1 | TRBD1 | CASSATGAQPQHF
many | TRBV7-8 | NA | CASSLAGSEQYF
many | TRBV7-9 | NA | CASSSSPIGTDEAFF
many | TRBV4-1 | NA | CASSPGTPSSGANVLTF
many | TRBV12-3/TRBV12-4 | NA | CASRLGIGHLNTEAFF
many | TRBV25-1 | NA | CASSDPRTANTGELFF
many | TRBV30 | TRBD2 | CAWSHRLAAQETQYF
many | TRBV5-1 | NA | CASSLVIGEYNEQFF
many | TRBV12-3/TRBV12-4 | TRBD2 | CASSLGLAGDGYNEQFF
many | TRBV4-2 | NA | CASSQDRGDGYTF
many | TRBV19 | NA | CASSTAYSDQPQHF
many | TRBV28 | TRBD2 | CASSRTSGSAYEQYF
many | TRBV12-3/TRBV12-4 | NA | CASSLQGGGEKLFF
many | TRBV6-6 | TRBD1 | CASRNLNRGRTEAFF
many | TRBV5-8 | NA | CASSQGGGSNEQFF
many | TRBV4-1 | TRBD2 | CASSQLLSGTWNEQFF
NA | TRBV28 | NA | CASSLGISNQPQHF
few | TRBV5-1 | NA | CASSLGGTSTDTQYF
many | TRBV7-2 | NA | CASSPIGQPQHF
many | TRBV18 | TRBD1 | CASSPDRERQPQHF
many | TRBV7-9 | NA | CASSLNSDIQYF
NA | TRBV5-2 | NA | CASMRALGMDTEAFF
few | TRBV9 | TRBD1 | CASSQGQGWEKLFF
many | TRBV20-1 | TRBD1 | CSASPPTGGNEQFF
many | TRBV28 | NA | CASSRRTGELFF
many | TRBV7-2 | NA | CASSPTAGRGEKLFF
many | TRBV27 | NA | CASSPKVQAIRTDTQYF
many | TRBV28 | TRBD1 | CASSPGQIYTGELFF
many | TRBV27 | TRBD1 | CASSSQGWRGLSTEAFF
NA | TRBV10-1 | NA | CASSGGTRTDTQYF
few | TRBV5-6 | NA | CASSSLGPGEDTQYF
many | TRBV28 | NA | CASSSLKQGSTEAFF
many | TRBV7-8 | NA | CASSLVRRTTNEKLFF
NA | TRBV6-1 | TRBD1 | CVSSEAMGQGQGGGYTF
few | TRBV7-2 | NA | CASSLDGGPGNTIYF
many | TRBV12-3/TRBV12-4 | TRBD2 | CASRLTGGDTQYF
few | TRBV20-1 | TRBD2 | CSARDGTSGGNEQFF
many | TRBV30 | NA | CAWSRTEAFF
once | TRBV4-3 | NA | CASSQEQGSGSPLHF
few | TRBV28 | NA | CASSLGYNQPQHF
few | TRBV24-1 | TRBD2 | CATSDLPGLARTDTQYF
NA | TRBV20-1 | NA | CSASDWRTGELFF
many | TRBV29-1 | NA | CGARCRTNSDYTF